Described below is a single T cell receptor (beta chain) sequence and its context. Random hexamers served to reverse transcribe about 0.45 to 1 ug RNA. MiXCR, run by TCRdb on the immunoSEQ multiplex PCR reads, gives a single entry per CDR3 protein. The sample lists some 130,000 distinct CDR3 sequences, roughly 94% occurring once. The ends lost 5 bases at V and 0 bases at J; junction bases unmatched: 5. Germline assignment: CDR1 SEHNR and CDR2 FQNEAQ (reference sequence). The CDR3 runs to 15 residues. These data come from a study of CD8 T cells in Susac syndrome. The rearrangement links TRBV7-9 to TRBJ2-7; 9 bases line up with TRBD2. The sequence was obtained from a human donor with multiple sclerosis. Material for sequencing was CD4+ T cells from PBMCs. CDR3 loop: CASSRSGGRSYEQYF. The CDR3 bases are TGTGCCAGCAGCCGCAGCGGGGGGCGCTCCTACGAGCAGTACTTC.